Listed here are 8 T cell receptor beta chains from one sample, sequenced in a study of blood T cell repertoires in COVID-19 (TCRdb year 2020). Library prep was done by the immunoSEQ multiplex PCR assay. Held by TCRdb, this immuneACCESS table contains in-frame sequences only and omits some clones. Under half of the omission traces to an unresolved V gene where checked; the cause of the rest is unknown. The sample yields around 30,000 clones; roughly 85% were counted once. The biggest ten clones account for around 17% of the sample. The material sequenced was peripheral blood. Source of these receptors: a woman in her sixties or seventies with active COVID-19.

This chain uses TRBV2 with TRBJ1-4, with a weak D call TRBD1 (5 bases). Between the trimmed V and J ends, which lost 2 bases and 8 bases, there was a span of 15 bases. CDR1 and CDR2 from the germline V gene are SNHLY and FYNNEI. The CDR3 sequence is 15 residues long. The DNA for the CDR3 is TGTGCCAGCAGTGAACAGGGATCCTCAGGGGAAAAACTGTTTTTT. Encoded protein: CASSEQGSSGEKLFF. Looking up the rest from reference TRBV2 and TRBJ1-4 gives the full variable domain: EPEVTQTPSHQVTQMGQEVILRCVPISNHLYFYWYRQILGQKVEFLVSFYNNEISEKSEIFDDQFSVERPDGSNFTLKIRSTKLEDSAMYFCASSEQGSSGEKLFFGSGTQLSVL.

The chain joins TRBV10-3 to TRBJ2-2; 16 bases match TRBD2. The V segment lost 6 bases and the J segment 7 bases; nucleotides outside the gene matches: 8. The CDR3 totals 17 residues. Germline CDR1 reads ENHRY; CDR2 reads SYGVKD. CDR3 bases: TGTGCCATCAGCGGGGGACTAGCGGGAGGGCTAATCGGGGAGCTGTTTTTT. This gives the protein CAISGGLAGGLIGELFF.

The chain is built from TRBV5-5 and TRBJ1-1, with D tentatively TRBD1 (5 bases). Trimming shortened V by 0 bases and J by 4 bases, and 10 bases separated the two germline ends. CDR1 is SGHKS and CDR2 is YYEKEE in the germline V gene (reference sequence). The CDR3 extends over 14 amino acids. The CDR3 loop reads CASSLAGSGTEAFF. CDR3 coding DNA: TGTGCCAGCAGCTTGGCAGGGTCGGGCACTGAAGCTTTCTTT. Full variable domain (missing parts from reference TRBV5-5 and TRBJ1-1): DAGVTQSPTHLIKTRGQQVTLRCSPISGHKSVSWYQQVLGQGPQFIFQYYEKEERGRGNFPDRFSARQFPNYSSELNVNALLLGDSALYLCASSLAGSGTEAFFGQGTRLTVV.

V gene TRBV19 combines with J gene TRBJ2-4, with 11 bases fitting TRBD1. The CDR3 has 17 amino acids. V shed 2 bases and J 5 bases; nucleotides not matched to a gene: 8. CDR1 is LNHDA and CDR2 is SQIVND in the germline V gene (reference sequence). The CDR3 sequence is CASSITLGQGGQNIQYF. CDR3 nucleotide sequence: TGTGCCAGTAGTATAACATTGGGACAGGGGGGACAAAACATTCAGTACTTC.

V usage is TRBV29-1 and J usage is TRBJ1-4; tentative D call: TRBD1 (6 bases). Per germline, CDR1 SQVTM and CDR2 ANQGSEA. This CDR3 comprises 13 residues. Trimming removed 2 bases at V and 8 bases at J, with 12 bases between. The CDR3 DNA follows: TGCAGCGTTGAATTCAGGGGCGACGAAAAACTGTTTTTT. Translated, it gives CSVEFRGDEKLFF.

The rearrangement uses TRBV18 and TRBJ2-5, with TRBD2 as a possible D gene (6 bases). Trimming removed 1 base from V and 2 bases from J, with 20 bases in between. The CDR3 extends over 18 amino acids. Germline-derived CDR1 and CDR2 are KGHSH and LQKENI. The CDR3 loop reads CASSPRRGSGTRQETQYF. The CDR3 region has the DNA TGTGCCAGCTCACCACGGAGGGGAAGCGGTACGAGGCAAGAGACCCAGTACTTC.

The chain uses TRBV11-2 and TRBJ1-3, with 8 positions matching TRBD1. Per germline, CDR1 SGHAT and CDR2 FQNNGV. V lost 5 bases to trimming and J lost 7 bases; unmatched junction nucleotides: 7. CDR3 length equals 14 residues. The CDR3 protein is CASSNGQGLNTIYF. CDR3 sequence (DNA): TGTGCCAGCAGCAATGGACAGGGTTTGAACACCATATATTTT.

The chain has TRBV7-2 and TRBJ2-6; tentative D call: TRBD2 (6 bases). This CDR3 contains 18 residues. The V gene's germline CDR1 is SGHTA and CDR2 FQGNSA. The ends were cut back, 4 bases at V and 4 bases at J, with 20 bases in the middle. This CDR3 reads CASSSNPTRGYGANVLTF. Written as DNA, the CDR3 is TGTGCCAGCAGCTCGAATCCCACGCGGGGATACGGGGCCAACGTCCTGACTTTC.